A single sample is the source of the 19 T cell receptor beta chains below, sequenced in a study of CD8 T cells in ankylosing spondylitis. Study-level findings and limits: Seemingly distinctive of ankylosing spondylitis blood was a TCR beta motif formed by eight highly homologous variants.

Which antigens these TCRs recognize remains unknown. TCRdb re-called the 5' RACE reads with MiXCR, one entry per CDR3 protein. The sample has about 220,000 distinct CDR3 sequences, 18% seen once. Sequencing used blood, either unsorted or a sorted T cell fraction (not recorded which). The receptors derive from a male donor with ankylosing spondylitis.

This clonotype was seen many times. DNA for the CDR3: TGTGCCAGCAGTTTAGACCTCTCAGCGGGGTATGAGCAGTTCTTC. Residues: CASSLDLSAGYEQFF. The chain recombines TRBV12-3 or TRBV12-4 with TRBJ2-1; 7 bases line up with TRBD2. J gave up 8 bases and V 1 base, and 8 bases lay outside the gene matches. CDR3 length equals 15 residues.

This clonotype occurred a few times. V gene TRBV7-9 combines with J gene TRBJ1-2; D gene ambiguous. The V gene lost 5 bases and the J gene lost 4 bases, with 14 bases spanning the gap. CDR1 and CDR2 (germline): SEHNR, FQNEAQ (reference sequence). CDR3 length: 14 residues. The CDR3 here is CASSPPGRSYGYTF. CDR3 DNA sequence: TGTGCCAGCAGCCCTCCTGGGAGGAGCTATGGCTACACCTTC.

The CDR3 sequence is CASSLWGVGEQFF. CDR3 coding DNA: TGTGCCAGCAGTTTATGGGGGGTGGGTGAGCAGTTCTTC. The chain carries TRBV27 and TRBJ2-1; D is perhaps TRBD2 (6 bases). The CDR3 has 13 residues. Trimming took 1 base from V and 9 from J, leaving 10 bases between them. The germline CDR1 and CDR2 sequences are MNHEY and SMNVEV (reference sequence).

This clonotype was seen a handful of times. The chain uses TRBV18 and TRBJ2-7; no definite D call. Germline-derived CDR1 and CDR2 are KGHSH and LQKENI. The V end was cut by 5 bases, the J end by 8 bases, with 13 bases between. The CDR3 runs 12 residues. CDR3 bases: TGTGCCAGCTCAACCGGGCCGGGCAAGCAGTACTTC. This codes for CASSTGPGKQYF.

The rearrangement links TRBV7-2 to TRBJ2-3; perhaps TRBD2 as D (5 bases). The CDR3 loop spans 17 amino acids. Germline V gives CDR1 SGHTA, CDR2 FQGNSA. Trimming cost V 0 bases and J 4 bases, with 17 bases left between them. CDR3 region: CASSLALLVVPPDTQYF. The DNA for the CDR3 is TGTGCCAGCAGCTTAGCGCTACTAGTGGTGCCCCCAGATACGCAGTATTTT.

The chain combines TRBV5-1 with TRBJ2-7; D remains ambiguous. V was clipped by 4 bases and J by 7 bases, with 15 bases between them. This CDR3 region has 13 residues. CDR1 and CDR2 (germline): SGHRS, YFSETQ. CDR3 loop: CASSGVPQNEQYF. DNA for the CDR3: TGCGCCAGCAGCGGGGTCCCACAGAATGAGCAGTACTTC.

This clonotype was found a few times. The genes are TRBV4-3 and TRBJ2-7; 9 bases agree with TRBD1. Trimming removed 5 bases from V and 7 bases from J; junction bases left unmatched: 3. Germline V gene lookup returns CDR1 LGHNA and CDR2 YSLEER. The CDR3 contains 12 residues. The CDR3 DNA follows: TGCGCCAGCAGCGGGACAGGGCCTGAGCAGTACTTC. Amino acid sequence: CASSGTGPEQYF.

This clonotype appeared many times. The V call is TRBV12-3 or TRBV12-4, the J call TRBJ2-1; D uncertain. The CDR3 totals 11 residues. The V and J ends lost 4 bases and 6 bases respectively, with 4 bases between them. CDR3 in amino acids: CASSSTNEQFF. In nucleotides, the CDR3 is TGTGCCAGCAGTTCCACCAATGAGCAGTTCTTC.

The table lists this clonotype with many counts. Here the CDR3 reads CASSWGRAYEQYF. CDR3 nucleotides: TGTGCCAGCAGTTGGGGCAGGGCCTACGAGCAGTACTTC. The chain joins TRBV12-3 or TRBV12-4 to TRBJ2-7; D is possibly TRBD1 (5 bases). This CDR3 is built from 13 residues. Between the trimmed V and J ends, which lost 4 bases and 2 bases, there was a span of 9 bases.

This chain joins TRBV9 and TRBJ2-7, with 9 bases lining up with TRBD2. Trimming removed 4 bases from V and 4 bases from J; junction bases left unmatched: 9. Per germline, CDR1 SGDLS and CDR2 YYNGEE. This CDR3 contains 15 residues. CDR3 region: CASSPRREGLYEQYF. The CDR3, as DNA: TGTGCCAGCAGCCCCCGGCGGGAGGGGCTATACGAGCAGTACTTC.

This clonotype was seen many times. This rearrangement joins TRBV12-3 or TRBV12-4 to TRBJ1-5; perhaps TRBD1 as D (5 bases). CDR3 length: 20 amino acids. The V end lost 5 bases, the J end lost 4 bases, and 30 bases lay between the germline ends. The CDR3 spells CASSPEKGAERPSPNQPQHF. DNA of the CDR3: TGTGCCAGCAGTCCAGAAAAAGGGGCAGAGAGGCCCTCCCCGAATCAGCCCCAGCATTTT.

The rearrangement joins TRBV11-2 to TRBJ2-7; 9 bases agree with TRBD2. This CDR3 spans 15 amino acids. Trimming at V came to 1 base and at J to 3 bases, leaving 4 bases not matched to a gene. Germline V gene lookup returns CDR1 SGHAT and CDR2 FQNNGV. The CDR3 region is CASSLVAAGGYEQYF. The CDR3 DNA is TGTGCCAGCAGCTTAGTTGCAGCGGGGGGCTACGAGCAGTACTTC.

This clonotype was counted between two and nine times. The V and J genes are TRBV7-8 and TRBJ2-7; D uncertain. Between the trimmed V and J ends, which lost 6 bases and 0 bases, there was a span of 9 bases. The CDR3 runs 13 residues. Germline V gives CDR1 SGHVS, CDR2 FQNEAQ. This CDR3 is CASSAWDSYEQYF. CDR3 nucleotides: TGTGCCAGCAGTGCCTGGGACTCCTACGAGCAGTACTTC.

This clonotype has at least ten counts. The chain uses TRBV4-1 and TRBJ2-1, with 7 nucleotides matching TRBD1. The ends lost 6 bases at V and 2 bases at J; junction bases unmatched: 4. The CDR3 runs 14 residues. Germline values: CDR1 MGHRA, CDR2 YSYEKL. The CDR3 here is CASRTGTAYNEQFF. CDR3 nucleotides: TGCGCCAGCAGAACCGGGACAGCCTACAATGAGCAGTTCTTC.

A note on this clonotype: A junction end diverges from the germline sequence, so it may reflect a read error. The V and J genes are TRBV4-1 and TRBJ2-7; D is possibly TRBD2 (7 bases). CDR3 length equals 16 residues. The germline V gene encodes CDR1 MGHRA and CDR2 YSYEKL. This CDR3 is CASRQEPGGESYEQYF. CDR3 bases: TGCGCCAGCCGCCAAGAACCGGGGGGCGAGTCCTACGAGCAGTACTTC.

The rearrangement links TRBV19 to TRBJ2-1, with D unresolved. The germline gives CDR1 LNHDA, CDR2 SQIVND (reference sequence). The CDR3 sequence is 17 residues long. V lost 6 bases and J 0 bases, leaving 18 bases between the germline ends. The CDR3 DNA sequence: TGTGCCAGTAGCCCCCCTCGGCTCCCCAGCTCCTACAATGAGCAGTTCTTC. Residues: CASSPPRLPSSYNEQFF. Together with reference TRBV19 and TRBJ2-1, the CDR3 gives the full variable domain: DGGITQSPKYLFRKEGQNVTLSCEQNLNHDAMYWYRQDPGQGLRLIYYSQIVNDFQKGDIAEGYSVSREKKESFPLTVTSAQKNPTAFYLCASSPPRLPSSYNEQFFGPGTRLTVL.

The table lists this clonotype with a few counts. The chain carries TRBV24-1 and TRBJ2-2, with D tentatively TRBD1 (6 bases). Per germline, CDR1 KGHDR and CDR2 SFDVKD. There are 15 residues in the CDR3. V lost 4 bases and J lost 6, with 14 bases in between. The CDR3 coding sequence is TGTGCCACCAGTGACCCAACAGGGTTTCCCGGGGAGCTGTTTTTT. Its protein is CATSDPTGFPGELFF.

The chain employs TRBV6-1 and TRBJ1-1; D not certain. V was trimmed by 6 bases and J by 0 bases, leaving 11 bases between them. This CDR3 comprises 14 residues. Per germline, CDR1 MNHNS and CDR2 SASEGT. The CDR3: CASRQTNMNTEAFF. The CDR3 region has the DNA TGTGCCAGCAGGCAGACTAACATGAACACTGAAGCTTTCTTT.

This clonotype appeared a few times. This rearrangement joins TRBV4-1 to TRBJ2-2, with 10 nucleotides matching TRBD2. The germline V gene has CDR1 MGHRA and CDR2 YSYEKL. After removal of 2 bases from V and 5 bases from J, the junction contained 5 bases not matched to a gene. The CDR3 sequence is 16 residues long. The DNA for the CDR3 is TGCGCCAGCAGCCAACAGCGGGGGGGCGGAACCGGGGAGCTGTTTTTT. This encodes CASSQQRGGGTGELFF.